Listed here are 25 T cell receptor beta chains from one sample, sequenced in a study of cytomegalovirus exposure and HLA in healthy donors. PCR was performed using 60 Vbeta and 13 Jbeta primers. Data came from immunoSEQ multiplex PCR; TCRdb stores just in-frame clones and leaves some out. The sample holds 150,000 or so clones, approximately 84% seen once. The specimen sequenced was PBMCs. The receptors derive from a boy aged 2 to 10 in good health and CMV-seronegative.

This chain joins TRBV5-1 and TRBJ2-1; D gene uncertain. CDR1 and CDR2 from the germline V gene are SGHRS and YFSETQ. This CDR3 region has 13 residues. Between the trimmed V and J ends, which lost 0 bases and 8 bases, there was a span of 9 bases. The CDR3 loop is CASSLASFYEQFF. As DNA, the CDR3 is TGCGCCAGCAGCTTGGCCTCTTTCTATGAGCAGTTCTTC.

This rearrangement joins TRBV9 to TRBJ2-1; 10 bases line up with TRBD2. V lost 4 bases to trimming and J lost 8 bases; unmatched junction nucleotides: 18. The CDR3 spans 18 residues. CDR1 and CDR2 (germline): SGDLS, YYNGEE. This CDR3 reads CASSQPHGGTSEVDEQFF. CDR3 bases: TGTGCCAGCAGCCAACCCCACGGCGGGACTAGCGAGGTCGATGAGCAGTTCTTC.

The chain has TRBV25-1 and TRBJ2-2, with 10 bases fitting TRBD2. With V trimmed by 0 bases and J by 0 bases, 4 bases remained unmatched. The V gene's germline CDR1 is MGHDK and CDR2 SYGVNS. There are 18 residues in the CDR3. CDR3 sequence (DNA): TGTGCCAGCAGTGAATATAGAACTAGCGGGGCGAACACCGGGGAGCTGTTTTTT. As protein: CASSEYRTSGANTGELFF. The entire variable domain, with the rest obtained from reference TRBV25-1 and TRBJ2-2, is as follows: EADIYQTPRYLVIGTGKKITLECSQTMGHDKMYWYQQDPGMELHLIHYSYGVNSTEKGDLSSESTVSRIRTEHFPLTLESARPSHTSQYLCASSEYRTSGANTGELFFGEGSRLTVL.

This clone has more than one count but fewer than ten. This rearrangement joins TRBV4-1 to TRBJ1-5, with 8 bases matching TRBD1. Germline V gives CDR1 MGHRA, CDR2 YSYEKL. CDR3 length: 17 amino acids. Unmatched junction bases numbered 11, after V lost 1 base and J lost 6 bases. CDR3 DNA sequence: TGCGCCAGCAGCCAAGTGAAAGGACAGGGAGTAGGTCAGCCCCAGCATTTT. This encodes CASSQVKGQGVGQPQHF.

The rearrangement links TRBV4-1 to TRBJ2-1; D is perhaps TRBD2 (6 bases). V was shortened by 0 bases and J by 3 bases, with 12 bases between the two germline ends. Germline V gives CDR1 MGHRA, CDR2 YSYEKL. The CDR3 contains 16 residues. As DNA, the CDR3 is TGCGCCAGCAGCCAAGAGGGTGGGGGGATCTACAATGAGCAGTTCTTC. This codes for CASSQEGGGIYNEQFF.

Only one count was recorded for this clone. The rearrangement uses TRBV5-1 and TRBJ1-1; D remains unclear. V shed 5 bases and J shed 1 base, with 9 bases lying between them. CDR3 size: 13 residues. The V gene's germline CDR1 is SGHRS and CDR2 YFSETQ. The CDR3: CASRRQTNTEAFF. The CDR3 nucleotides read TGCGCCAGCAGAAGACAAACGAACACTGAAGCTTTCTTT.

This clone was counted between two and nine times. The chain recombines TRBV19 with TRBJ2-3; TRBD2 agrees at 12 bases. Germline CDR1 is LNHDA and CDR2 is SQIVND (reference sequence). CDR3 length equals 16 residues. The junction had 8 bases not matched to a gene; V was cut back by 5 bases and J by 5 bases. As DNA, the CDR3 is TGTGCCAGTAGTCACCGACTAGCGGGAGCTAGAGATACGCAGTATTTT. Residues: CASSHRLAGARDTQYF.

The chain combines TRBV27 with TRBJ2-7, with TRBD2 identical over 7 bases. J gave up 2 bases and V 6 bases, and 7 bases lay outside the gene matches. Germline loops: CDR1 MNHEY, CDR2 SMNVEV (reference sequence). This CDR3 region has 14 residues. CDR3 residues: CASRRLADTYEQYF. As DNA, the CDR3 is TGTGCCAGCAGGAGACTAGCTGATACCTACGAGCAGTACTTC.

This clone showed up just once. The chain employs TRBV7-7 and TRBJ2-1; 13 bases line up with TRBD2. The CDR3 is made up of 17 amino acids. Unmatched junction bases numbered 11, after V lost 5 bases and J lost 7 bases. Germline V gives CDR1 SSHAT, CDR2 FNYEAQ (reference sequence). CDR3 amino acids: CASSPSGLAGDWNEQFF. The CDR3 nucleotides are TGTGCCAGCAGCCCTTCAGGACTAGCGGGAGATTGGAATGAGCAGTTCTTC. The full variable domain, its missing parts supplied by reference TRBV7-7 and TRBJ2-1, is GAGVSQSPRYKVTKRGQDVTLRCDPISSHATLYWYQQALGQGPEFLTYFNYEAQPDKSGLPSDRFSAERPEGSISTLTIQRTEQRDSAMYRCASSPSGLAGDWNEQFFGPGTRLTVL.

The rearrangement uses TRBV10-3 and TRBJ2-7; D might be TRBD2 (6 bases). This CDR3 spans 14 amino acids. V was pared by 6 bases and J by 2 bases, with 14 bases between. Looked up from germline, CDR1 is ENHRY and CDR2 is SYGVKD. Here the CDR3 reads CAIRPDSGAYEQYF. CDR3 nucleotide sequence: TGTGCCATCAGACCAGATAGCGGAGCCTACGAGCAGTACTTC.

V and J are TRBV28 and TRBJ2-7, with D hard to call. This CDR3 is built from 12 residues. Germline V CDR1 and CDR2: MDHEN, SYDVKM. Trimming removed 6 bases at V and 2 bases at J, with 8 bases between. The CDR3 is CASSSQTYEQYF. The DNA for the CDR3 is TGTGCCAGCAGCTCCCAGACCTACGAGCAGTACTTC. The variable domain in full, with the rest retrieved from reference TRBV28 and TRBJ2-7, is DVKVTQSSRYLVKRTGEKVFLECVQDMDHENMFWYRQDPGLGLRLIYFSYDVKMKEKGDIPEGYSVSREKKERFSLILESASTNQTSMYLCASSSQTYEQYFGPGTRLTVT.

This rearrangement joins TRBV7-6 to TRBJ2-5; the match to TRBD1 covers 8 bases. The DNA end is a closer match to TRBJ2-7, so the J assignment may be wrong. The CDR3 has 13 residues. Looked up from germline, CDR1 is SGHVS and CDR2 is FNYEAQ. CDR3 region: CASSSGGNYEQYF. In nucleotides, the CDR3 is TGTGCCAGCAGCTCAGGGGGCAACTACGAGCAGTACTTC.

The chain combines TRBV18 with TRBJ2-7; possibly TRBD1 for D (7 bases). Trimming left V 0 bases short and J 5 bases short, with 14 bases between. Germline assignment: CDR1 KGHSH and CDR2 LQKENI. CDR3 length: 15 amino acids. CDR3 sequence reads: CASSPPAGGSHEQYF. In DNA, the CDR3 is TGTGCCAGCTCACCACCGGCAGGGGGGTCCCACGAGCAGTACTTC.

V and J are TRBV27 and TRBJ2-5, with 9 bases matching TRBD1. This CDR3 contains 14 residues. Germline CDR1 MNHEY, CDR2 SMNVEV (reference sequence). The V and J ends lost 8 bases and 5 bases, in that order; junction bases with no gene match: 9. This CDR3 is CASSGTGLRETQYF. CDR3 nucleotide sequence: TGTGCCAGCTCCGGGACAGGGCTCCGGGAGACCCAGTACTTC.

The V and J genes are TRBV6-1 and TRBJ1-2; no definite D call. V lost 4 bases and J 0 bases, leaving 12 bases between the germline ends. CDR1 is MNHNS and CDR2 is SASEGT in the germline V gene. This CDR3 is 15 amino acids long. CDR3 bases: TGTGCCAGCAGTGTCACAGCCCGATCTAACTATGGCTACACCTTC. Amino acids: CASSVTARSNYGYTF.

This clone turned up a few times. The J gene is TRBJ1-1, the V gene TRBV11-3; D perhaps matches TRBD1 (5 bases). V dropped 6 bases and J dropped 2 bases, with 10 bases sitting between them. CDR3 size: 13 residues. CDR1 is SGHNT and CDR2 is YENEEA in the germline V gene. The CDR3 DNA is TGTGCCAGCAGTCAGGACATAAACACTGAAGCTTTCTTT. Protein: CASSQDINTEAFF.

The chain uses TRBV4-1 and TRBJ2-7; D perhaps matches TRBD1 (6 bases). Germline V gene lookup returns CDR1 MGHRA and CDR2 YSYEKL. V was trimmed by 4 bases and J by 0 bases, leaving 16 bases between them. The CDR3 sequence is 16 residues long. The CDR3 is CASSLGSDSTSYEQYF. As DNA, the CDR3 is TGCGCCAGCAGCCTTGGCTCGGACAGCACCTCCTACGAGCAGTACTTC.

The J gene is TRBJ2-7, the V gene TRBV5-1; 7 nucleotides align to TRBD2. Trimming at V came to 5 bases and at J to 4 bases, leaving 6 bases not matched to a gene. Germline V gene data show CDR1 as SGHRS and CDR2 as YFSETQ. The CDR3 has 13 amino acids. The CDR3 bases are TGCGCCAGCAGTAAGCTAGCGGCATACGAGCAGTACTTC. Its protein product is CASSKLAAYEQYF.

This chain connects TRBV5-1 to TRBJ2-2; 10 bases align to TRBD2. The CDR3 length is 14 residues. Germline CDR1 SGHRS, CDR2 YFSETQ. J was trimmed by 6 bases and V by 5 bases; bases with no gene match: 4. The CDR3 sequence is CASSGSGRAGELFF. The CDR3 DNA follows: TGCGCCAGCAGTGGCAGCGGGAGGGCCGGGGAGCTGTTTTTT.

This sequence joins TRBV25-1 and TRBJ1-1; D may be TRBD1 (5 bases). The CDR3 runs 15 residues. Germline V gene sequence: CDR1 MGHDK, CDR2 SYGVNS. With 2 bases removed from V and 5 bases from J, the gap between germline ends came to 15 bases. The CDR3 sequence is CASSEPGGLATEAFF. CDR3 coding DNA: TGTGCCAGCAGTGAACCGGGGGGGTTGGCGACTGAAGCTTTCTTT.

The V and J genes are TRBV5-1 and TRBJ2-7, with TRBD1 identical over 10 bases. The V gene end was trimmed by 4 bases and the J gene end by 2 bases; junction bases not matched to a gene: 15. This CDR3 is built from 18 residues. Germline CDR1 is SGHRS and CDR2 is YFSETQ. Here the CDR3 DNA reads TGCGCCAGCAGCATTATTGGGACAGGGGCCCCGCCCGCCTACGAGCAGTACTTC. This gives the protein CASSIIGTGAPPAYEQYF.

The CDR3 reads CSVEREGYTF. In nucleotides, the CDR3 is TGCAGCGTTGAAAGGGAGGGCTACACCTTC. V gene TRBV29-1 combines with J gene TRBJ1-2; D remains ambiguous. V was trimmed by 2 bases and J by 8 bases, leaving 6 bases between them. The CDR3 covers 10 residues. The germline gives CDR1 SQVTM, CDR2 ANQGSEA.

This chain connects TRBV5-4 to TRBJ2-3; a possible D gene is TRBD2 (5 bases). The ends were cut back, 4 bases at V and 4 bases at J, with 7 bases in the middle. The CDR3 spans 12 residues. The germline gives CDR1 SGHNT, CDR2 YYREEE (reference sequence). In DNA form, the CDR3 reads TGTGCCAGCAGCACACTAGCAGATACGCAGTATTTT. It yields the protein CASSTLADTQYF.

The table lists this clone with a few counts. The genes are TRBV5-6 and TRBJ2-5; 8 bases are shared with TRBD2. Germline CDR1 and CDR2: SGHDT and YYEEEE. The CDR3 runs to 13 residues. After removal of 0 bases from V and 5 bases from J, the junction contained 0 bases not matched to a gene. The CDR3 nucleotides read TGTGCCAGCAGCTTGGGCGGGGGGGAGACCCAGTACTTC. This translates into CASSLGGGETQYF.

This clone is a singleton in its sample. The chain uses TRBV9 and TRBJ1-2, with D possibly matching TRBD1 (6 bases). CDR1 and CDR2 from the germline V gene are SGDLS and YYNGEE. The CDR3 has 18 residues. Trimming cost V 4 bases and J 1 base, with 23 bases left between them. The DNA for the CDR3 is TGTGCCAGCAGCCCCCACTATACAGGGATGGGGGTTAACTATGGCTACACCTTC. Translation gives CASSPHYTGMGVNYGYTF.